This TCR beta chain was found in a study of blood T cell repertoires in COVID-19 (dated by TCRdb to the early 2020s). For the study in its entirety: Collaborator samples came from the United States, Italy and Spain and covered acute and convalescent phases of COVID-19. Samples came from the ongoing ImmuneRACE study (first 160 participants) plus 1,254 subjects from 6 global collaborators. Sample metadata almost always included a de-identified subject ID, COVID-19 status, age in years and sex. The repertoires were released in a freely available public database intended as a resource for research on the immune response to SARS-CoV-2. Where available, HLA class I and class II types were taken from metadata supplied by the sample provider and were not determined by assay-based typing. The dataset comprised deeply sampled blood TCRbeta repertoires from subjects exposed to, actively infected with, or recovered from COVID-19. The material from the prospective study consisted of cDNA or gDNA derived from T cells, B-cell-depleted T cells, or PBMCs. Results the study describes overall, beyond this receptor: How much clinical and demographic metadata was included differed by source and by participant, and the metadata was provided uncurated.

On this clone itself: The antigen it binds to is not known. Base quality data are lacking; no much larger clone is found one base away.

The immunoSEQ Assay, a bias-controlled multiplex PCR, was used to amplify TCRbeta CDR3 regions from genomic DNA. As for the authors' bioinformatics: The number of nucleated cells in each sample was estimated from the amplification of reference gene primers within the assay. Sequence reads were collapsed and filtered to measure the absolute abundance of every unique TCRbeta CDR3 rearrangement. Productive Simpson clonality was computed per sample as the square root of Simpson's diversity index over productive rearrangements. TCRdb obtained this table from immuneACCESS and retained in-frame rearrangements with V and J assigned. These tables miss some clones; where compared with another copy, unresolved V genes account for less than half of the shortfall, and the remainder is unexplained. The V and J calls and the clone size are those of that table, but D and trimming were determined from the DNA. The table for this sample lists about 97,000 clones; over 65% of them were counted only once. Together, the top ten hold around 4% of the sample.

The CDR3, from cysteine to phenylalanine, totals 14 residues. Only the CDR3 part of the read is kept: 42 bases, read in frame from the first base. The germline V gene provides CDR1 LGHNA and CDR2 YSLEER. Trimming takes 4 bases from V and 8 bases from J, and the germline ends sit 16 bases apart. Each collaborating institution followed its own protocols to collect whole blood in K2EDTA tubes. For TCRbeta analysis, collaborators shipped samples in one of three forms: frozen whole blood, isolated PBMCs, or DNA extracted from either of those sample types. Sequencing was done on a sample of peripheral blood. The receptor comes from a human donor in a cohort sampled during active COVID-19. The chain is made from TRBV4-3 and TRBJ2-3; the D segment cannot be called with confidence. In nucleotides, the sequence is TGCGCCAGCAGCCGCGAGGTCGTTCTAGGTACGCAGTATTTT. The resulting protein is CASSREVVLGTQYF.